Following are 3 T cell receptor beta chains from one sample sequenced in a study of beta chain features in type 1 diabetes. Of the isolated RNA, all was reverse transcribed, and so the sequenced material was expressed TCRB transcripts. This table comes from immunoSEQ multiplex PCR, and its TCRdb copy is limited to in-frame clones, with some not included. Of 300,000 to 350,000 clones detected, about 20% appear once; the ten largest clones hold under 0.055%. Source material: naive CD4+ T cells from blood. The receptors stem from a woman aged 18-30 years in good health.

The chain has TRBV9 and TRBJ2-5; a possible D gene is TRBD1 (6 bases). Trimming pared 4 bases from V and 5 bases from J, leaving 15 bases between. The CDR3 totals 14 residues. Germline V gives CDR1 SGDLS, CDR2 YYNGEE. CDR3 region: CASSSTGSGETQYF. CDR3 coding DNA: TGTGCCAGCAGCTCCACAGGGTCGGGGGAGACCCAGTACTTC. Based on the CDR3 plus reference TRBV9 and TRBJ2-5, the full variable domain is DSGVTQTPKHLITATGQRVTLRCSPRSGDLSVYWYQQSLDQGLQFLIQYYNGEERAKGNILERFSAQQFPDLHSELNLSSLELGDSALYFCASSSTGSGETQYFGPGTRLLVL.

The rearrangement links TRBV5-1 to TRBJ2-7, with 9 bases fitting TRBD1. CDR1 and CDR2 (germline): SGHRS, YFSETQ. CDR3 size: 16 residues. Losses at the gene ends were 4 bases for V and 4 bases for J; bases not matched to a gene: 12. This CDR3 is CASSIPPGQGSYEQYF. In nucleotides, the CDR3 is TGCGCCAGCAGCATTCCCCCGGGACAGGGAAGTTACGAGCAGTACTTC.

The genes are TRBV7-8 and TRBJ2-5, with no clear D. The CDR3 covers 12 residues. V dropped 3 bases and J dropped 0 bases, with 2 bases sitting between them. Germline V gene sequence: CDR1 SGHVS, CDR2 FQNEAQ. CDR3 protein: CASSFYQETQYF. DNA for the CDR3: TGTGCCAGCAGCTTCTACCAAGAGACCCAGTACTTC.